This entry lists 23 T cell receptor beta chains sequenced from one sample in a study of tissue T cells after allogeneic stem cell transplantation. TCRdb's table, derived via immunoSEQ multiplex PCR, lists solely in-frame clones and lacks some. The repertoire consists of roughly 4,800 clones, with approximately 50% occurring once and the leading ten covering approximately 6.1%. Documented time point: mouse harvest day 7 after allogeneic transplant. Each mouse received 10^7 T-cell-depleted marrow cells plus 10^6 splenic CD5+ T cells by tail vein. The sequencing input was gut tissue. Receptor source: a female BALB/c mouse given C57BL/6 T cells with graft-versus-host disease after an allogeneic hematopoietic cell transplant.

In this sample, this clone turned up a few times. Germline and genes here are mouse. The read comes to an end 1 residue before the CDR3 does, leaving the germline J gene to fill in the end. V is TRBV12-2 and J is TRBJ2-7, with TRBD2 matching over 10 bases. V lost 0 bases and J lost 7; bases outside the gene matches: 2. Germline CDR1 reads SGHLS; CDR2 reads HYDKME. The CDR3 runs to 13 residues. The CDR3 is CASSLNWGGEQYF. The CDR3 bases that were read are TGTGCCAGCTCTCTCAACTGGGGGGGAGAACAGTAC.

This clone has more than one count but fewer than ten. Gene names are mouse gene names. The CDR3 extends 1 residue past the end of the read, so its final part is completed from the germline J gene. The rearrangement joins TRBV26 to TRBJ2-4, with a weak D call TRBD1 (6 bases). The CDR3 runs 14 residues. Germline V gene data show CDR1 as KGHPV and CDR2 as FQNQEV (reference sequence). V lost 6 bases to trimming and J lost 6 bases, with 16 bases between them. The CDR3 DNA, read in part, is TGTGCCAGCAGCCGACTCAGGGGAAGGAACACCTTGTAC. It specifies CASSRLRGRNTLY. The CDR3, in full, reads CASSRLRGRNTLYF.

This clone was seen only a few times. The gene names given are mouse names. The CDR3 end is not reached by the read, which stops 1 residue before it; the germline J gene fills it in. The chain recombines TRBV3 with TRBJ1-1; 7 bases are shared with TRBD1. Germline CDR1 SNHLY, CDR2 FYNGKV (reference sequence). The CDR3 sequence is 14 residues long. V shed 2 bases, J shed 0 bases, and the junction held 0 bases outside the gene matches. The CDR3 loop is CASSLQGANTEVFF. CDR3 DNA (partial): TGTGCCAGCAGCTTACAGGGGGCAAACACAGAAGTCTTC.

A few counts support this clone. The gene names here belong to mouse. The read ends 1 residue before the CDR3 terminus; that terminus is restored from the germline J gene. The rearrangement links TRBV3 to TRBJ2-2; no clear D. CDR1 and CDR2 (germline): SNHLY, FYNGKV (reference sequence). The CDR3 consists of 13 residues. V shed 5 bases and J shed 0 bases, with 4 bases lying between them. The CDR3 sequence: CASSPSNTGQLYF. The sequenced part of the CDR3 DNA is TGTGCCAGCAGCCCATCAAACACCGGGCAGCTCTAC.

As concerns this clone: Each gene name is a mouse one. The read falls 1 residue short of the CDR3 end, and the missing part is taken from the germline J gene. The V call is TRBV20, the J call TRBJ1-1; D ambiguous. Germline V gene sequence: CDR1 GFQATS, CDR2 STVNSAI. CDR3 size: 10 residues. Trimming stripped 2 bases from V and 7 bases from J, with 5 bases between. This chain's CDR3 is CGARLGEVFF. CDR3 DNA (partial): TGTGGTGCTAGGCTGGGAGAAGTCTTC.

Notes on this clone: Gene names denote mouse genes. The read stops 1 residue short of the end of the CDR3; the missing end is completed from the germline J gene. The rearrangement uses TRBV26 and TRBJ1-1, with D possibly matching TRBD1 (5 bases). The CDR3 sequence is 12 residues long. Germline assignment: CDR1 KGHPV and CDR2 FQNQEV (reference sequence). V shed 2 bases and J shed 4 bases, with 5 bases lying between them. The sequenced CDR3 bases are TGTGCCAGCAGTCTGGACAGCACAGAAGTCTTC. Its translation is CASSLDSTEVF. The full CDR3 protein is CASSLDSTEVFF.

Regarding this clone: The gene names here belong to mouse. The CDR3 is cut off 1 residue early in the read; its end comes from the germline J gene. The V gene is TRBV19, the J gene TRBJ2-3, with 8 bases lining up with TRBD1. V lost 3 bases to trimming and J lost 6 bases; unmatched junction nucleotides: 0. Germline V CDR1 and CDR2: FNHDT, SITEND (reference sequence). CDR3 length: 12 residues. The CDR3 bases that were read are TGTGCCAGCAGTAGGACAGGGGAAACGCTGTAT. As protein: CASSRTGETLY. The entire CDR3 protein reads CASSRTGETLYF.

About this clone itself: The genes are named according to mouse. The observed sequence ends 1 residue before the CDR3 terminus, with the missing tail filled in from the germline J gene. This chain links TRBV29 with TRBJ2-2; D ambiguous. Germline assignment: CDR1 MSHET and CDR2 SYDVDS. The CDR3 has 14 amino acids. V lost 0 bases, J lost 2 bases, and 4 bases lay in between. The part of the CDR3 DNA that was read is TGTGCTAGCAGTTTATCTGGGAACACCGGGCAGCTCTAC. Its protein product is CASSLSGNTGQLY. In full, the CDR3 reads CASSLSGNTGQLYF.

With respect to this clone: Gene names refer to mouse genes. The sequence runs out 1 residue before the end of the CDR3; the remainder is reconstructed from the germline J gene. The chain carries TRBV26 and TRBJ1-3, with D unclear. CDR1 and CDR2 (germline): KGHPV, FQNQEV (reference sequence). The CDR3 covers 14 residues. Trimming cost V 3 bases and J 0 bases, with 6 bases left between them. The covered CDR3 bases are TGTGCCAGCAGTCTTCAGGATTCTGGAAATACGCTCTAT. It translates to CASSLQDSGNTLY. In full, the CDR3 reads CASSLQDSGNTLYF.

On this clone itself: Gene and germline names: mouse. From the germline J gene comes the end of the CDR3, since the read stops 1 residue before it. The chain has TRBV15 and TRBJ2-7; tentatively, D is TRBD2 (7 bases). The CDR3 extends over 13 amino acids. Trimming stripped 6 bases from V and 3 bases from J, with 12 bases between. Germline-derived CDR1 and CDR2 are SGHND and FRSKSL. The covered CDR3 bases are TGTGCCAGCAGGGAGGGGGGGGACTATGAACAGTAC. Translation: CASREGGDYEQY. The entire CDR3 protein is CASREGGDYEQYF.

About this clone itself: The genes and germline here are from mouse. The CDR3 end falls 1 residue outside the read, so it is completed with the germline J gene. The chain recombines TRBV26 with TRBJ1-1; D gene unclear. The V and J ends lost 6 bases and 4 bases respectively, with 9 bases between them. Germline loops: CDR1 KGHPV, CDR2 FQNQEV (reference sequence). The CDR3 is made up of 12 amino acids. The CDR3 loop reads CASRHVGTEVFF. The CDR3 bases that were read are TGTGCCAGCAGGCACGTGGGCACAGAAGTCTTC.

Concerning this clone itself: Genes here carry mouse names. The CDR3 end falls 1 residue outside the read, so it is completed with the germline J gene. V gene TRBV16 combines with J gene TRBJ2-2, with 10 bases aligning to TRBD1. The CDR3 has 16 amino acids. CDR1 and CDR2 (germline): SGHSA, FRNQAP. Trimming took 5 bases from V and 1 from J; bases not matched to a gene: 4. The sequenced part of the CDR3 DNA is TGTGCAAGCAGCCTCGGGGACAGGGGAAACACCGGGCAGCTCTAC. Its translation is CASSLGDRGNTGQLY. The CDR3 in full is CASSLGDRGNTGQLYF.

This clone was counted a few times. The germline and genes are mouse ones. The covered CDR3 bases are TGTGCAAGCAGCTCCCGGGACTGGGGGATCTCCTATGAACAGTAC. Residues: CASSSRDWGISYEQY. The full CDR3 sequence reads CASSSRDWGISYEQYF. This sequence joins TRBV16 and TRBJ2-7; 11 nucleotides match TRBD2. The CDR3 extends 1 residue past the end of the read, so its final part is completed from the germline J gene. This CDR3 spans 16 amino acids. The trim removed 4 bases at V and 0 bases at J, leaving 5 bases unmatched. Germline V gene sequence: CDR1 SGHSA, CDR2 FRNQAP.

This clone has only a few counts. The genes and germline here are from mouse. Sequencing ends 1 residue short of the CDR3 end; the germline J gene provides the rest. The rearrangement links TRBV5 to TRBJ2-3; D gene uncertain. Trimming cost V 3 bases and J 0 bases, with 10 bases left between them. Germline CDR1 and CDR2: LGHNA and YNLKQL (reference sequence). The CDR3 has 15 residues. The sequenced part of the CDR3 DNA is TGTGCCAGCAGCCAGGAGACAACTAGTGCAGAAACGCTGTAT. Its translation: CASSQETTSAETLY. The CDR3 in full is CASSQETTSAETLYF.

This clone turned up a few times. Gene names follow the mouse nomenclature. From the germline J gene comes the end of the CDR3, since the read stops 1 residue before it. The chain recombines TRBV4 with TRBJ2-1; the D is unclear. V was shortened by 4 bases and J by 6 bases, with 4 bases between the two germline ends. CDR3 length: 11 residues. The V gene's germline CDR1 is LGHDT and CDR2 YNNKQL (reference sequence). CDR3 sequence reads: CASSSFAEQFF. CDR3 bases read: TGTGCCAGCAGCTCTTTTGCTGAGCAGTTC.

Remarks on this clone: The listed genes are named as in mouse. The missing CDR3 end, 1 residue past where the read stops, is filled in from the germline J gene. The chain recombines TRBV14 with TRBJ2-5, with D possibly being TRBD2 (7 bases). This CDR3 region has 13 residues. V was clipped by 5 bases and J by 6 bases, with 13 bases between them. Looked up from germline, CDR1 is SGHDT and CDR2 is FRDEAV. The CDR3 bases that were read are TGTGCCAGCAGAAGGGGGGCGCTGGACACCCAGTAC. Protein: CASRRGALDTQY. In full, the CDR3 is CASRRGALDTQYF.

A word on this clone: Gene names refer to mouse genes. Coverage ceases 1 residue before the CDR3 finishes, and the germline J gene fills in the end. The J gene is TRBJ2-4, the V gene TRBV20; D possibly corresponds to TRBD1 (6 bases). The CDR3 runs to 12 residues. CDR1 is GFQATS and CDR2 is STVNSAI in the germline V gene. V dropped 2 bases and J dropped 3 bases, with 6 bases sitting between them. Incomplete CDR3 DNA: TGTGGTGCTAGGAGGGGGCAAAACACCTTGTAC. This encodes CGARRGQNTLY. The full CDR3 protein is CGARRGQNTLYF.

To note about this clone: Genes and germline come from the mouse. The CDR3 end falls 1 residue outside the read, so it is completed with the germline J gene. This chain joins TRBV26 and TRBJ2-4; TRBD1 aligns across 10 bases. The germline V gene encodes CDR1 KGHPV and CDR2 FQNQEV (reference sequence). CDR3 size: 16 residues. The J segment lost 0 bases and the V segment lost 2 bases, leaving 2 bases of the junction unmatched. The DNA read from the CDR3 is TGTGCCAGCAGTCTGGGGACAGGGGCCAGTCAAAACACCTTGTAC. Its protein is CASSLGTGASQNTLY. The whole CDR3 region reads CASSLGTGASQNTLYF.

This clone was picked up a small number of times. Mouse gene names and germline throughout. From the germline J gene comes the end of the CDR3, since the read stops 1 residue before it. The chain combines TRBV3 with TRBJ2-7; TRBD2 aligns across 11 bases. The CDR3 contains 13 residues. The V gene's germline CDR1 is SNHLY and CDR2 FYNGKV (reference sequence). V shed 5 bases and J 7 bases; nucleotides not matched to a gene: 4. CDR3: CASSPDWGGEQYF. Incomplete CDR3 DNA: TGTGCCAGCAGCCCAGACTGGGGGGGGGAACAGTAC.

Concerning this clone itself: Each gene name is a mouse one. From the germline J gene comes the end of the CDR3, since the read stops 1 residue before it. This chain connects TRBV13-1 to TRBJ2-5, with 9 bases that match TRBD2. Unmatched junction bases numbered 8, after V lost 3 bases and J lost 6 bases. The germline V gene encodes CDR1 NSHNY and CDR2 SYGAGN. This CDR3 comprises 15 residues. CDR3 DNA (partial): TGTGCCAGCAGTGCCGGACTGGGGCTCGGGGACACCCAGTAC. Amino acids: CASSAGLGLGDTQY. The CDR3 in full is CASSAGLGLGDTQYF.

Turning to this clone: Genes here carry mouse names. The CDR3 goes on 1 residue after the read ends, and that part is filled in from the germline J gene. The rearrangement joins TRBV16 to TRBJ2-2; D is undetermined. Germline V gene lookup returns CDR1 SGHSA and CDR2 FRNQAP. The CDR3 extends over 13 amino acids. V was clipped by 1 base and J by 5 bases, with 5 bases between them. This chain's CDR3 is CASSLGGTGQLYF. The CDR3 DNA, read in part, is TGTGCAAGCAGCTTAGGTGGTACCGGGCAGCTCTAC.

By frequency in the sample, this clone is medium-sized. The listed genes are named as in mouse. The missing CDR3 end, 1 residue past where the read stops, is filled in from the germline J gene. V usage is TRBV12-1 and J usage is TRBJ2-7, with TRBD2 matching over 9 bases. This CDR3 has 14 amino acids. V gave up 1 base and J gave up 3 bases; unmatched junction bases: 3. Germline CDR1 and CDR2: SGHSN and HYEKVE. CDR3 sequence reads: CASSLVWGGYEQYF. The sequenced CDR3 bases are TGTGCCAGCTCTCTTGTCTGGGGGGGCTATGAACAGTAC.

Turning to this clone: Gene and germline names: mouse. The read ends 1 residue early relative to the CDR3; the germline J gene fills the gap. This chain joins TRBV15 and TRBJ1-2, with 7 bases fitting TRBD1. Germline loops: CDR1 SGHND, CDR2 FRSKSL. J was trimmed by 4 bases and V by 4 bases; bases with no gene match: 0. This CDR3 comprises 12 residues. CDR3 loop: CASSSGGSDYTF. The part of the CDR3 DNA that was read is TGTGCCAGCAGTTCAGGGGGCTCCGACTACACC.